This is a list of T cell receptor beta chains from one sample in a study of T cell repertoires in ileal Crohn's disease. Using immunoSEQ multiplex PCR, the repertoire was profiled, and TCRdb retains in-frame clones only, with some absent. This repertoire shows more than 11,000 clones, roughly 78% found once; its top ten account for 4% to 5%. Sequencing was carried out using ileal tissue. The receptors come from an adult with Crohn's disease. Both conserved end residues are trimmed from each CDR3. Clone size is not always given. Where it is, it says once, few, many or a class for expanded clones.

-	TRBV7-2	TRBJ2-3	ASSLEPEAPISDTQY
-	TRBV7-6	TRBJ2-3	ASSQGGQISTDTQY
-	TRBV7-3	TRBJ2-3	ASSPSLQGGTQY
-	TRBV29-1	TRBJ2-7	SVVMVTGSYEQY
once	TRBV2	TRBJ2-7	ASRRDRGLNEQY
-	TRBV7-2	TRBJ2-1	ASNLAGGLRNEQF
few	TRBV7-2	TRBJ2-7	ASSPRRTATYEQY
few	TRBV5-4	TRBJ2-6	ASSRDRNSGANVLT
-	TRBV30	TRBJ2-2	AWSGGERGGFFTGELF
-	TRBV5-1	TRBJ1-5	ASSLGTGGQPQH
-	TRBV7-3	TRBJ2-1	ASSLSSVANEQF
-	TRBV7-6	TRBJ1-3	ASSGYRAGNTIY
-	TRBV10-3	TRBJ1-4	AKDRATNEKLF
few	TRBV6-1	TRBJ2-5	ASSEEAGASETQY
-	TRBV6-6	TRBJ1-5	ASSPHGQGSNQPQH
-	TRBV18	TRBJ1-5	ASSPPGQGNQPQH
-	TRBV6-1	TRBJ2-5	ASSGLAGGPETQY
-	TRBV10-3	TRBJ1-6	AIRDSAGGASPLH
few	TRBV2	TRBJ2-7	ASSGRVAGGRREY
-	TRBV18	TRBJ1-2	ASSPNRENSYGYT
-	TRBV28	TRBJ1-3	ASSANDRGPGNTIY
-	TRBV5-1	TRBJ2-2	ASSRTSGTGELF
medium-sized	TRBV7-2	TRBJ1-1	ASSSTPGQGAF
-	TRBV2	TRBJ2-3	ASRTDLGSTDTQY
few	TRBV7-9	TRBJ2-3	ASSHRGFTDTQY
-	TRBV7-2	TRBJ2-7	ASRTSGSYEQY
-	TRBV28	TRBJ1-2	ASSRDSFDGYT
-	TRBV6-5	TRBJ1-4	ASGTGLSNEKLF
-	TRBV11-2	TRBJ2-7	ASSLVSAAGYEQY
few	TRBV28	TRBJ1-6	ASSAGGLYNSPLH
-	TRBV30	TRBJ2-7	AWSSLGRSSYEQY
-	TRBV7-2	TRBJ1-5	ASSSQGNSNQPQH
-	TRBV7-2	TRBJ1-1	ASSLGTGTNTEAF
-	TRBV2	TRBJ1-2	ASSEFSGDYGYT
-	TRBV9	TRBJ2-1	ASSVGGLAQLNEQF
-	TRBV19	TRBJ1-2	ASTSDRRAGYT
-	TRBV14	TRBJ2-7	ASSHTESTKNNYEQY
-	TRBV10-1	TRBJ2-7	ASSEYDSPYEQY
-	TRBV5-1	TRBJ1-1	ASSEGTTEAF
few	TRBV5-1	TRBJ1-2	ASSWDSPYGYT
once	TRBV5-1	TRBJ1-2	ASSLVRPKEGYT
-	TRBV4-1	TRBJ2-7	ASSHHTIRDRGSEQY
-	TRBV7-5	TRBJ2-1	ARSPTSGGPSEQF